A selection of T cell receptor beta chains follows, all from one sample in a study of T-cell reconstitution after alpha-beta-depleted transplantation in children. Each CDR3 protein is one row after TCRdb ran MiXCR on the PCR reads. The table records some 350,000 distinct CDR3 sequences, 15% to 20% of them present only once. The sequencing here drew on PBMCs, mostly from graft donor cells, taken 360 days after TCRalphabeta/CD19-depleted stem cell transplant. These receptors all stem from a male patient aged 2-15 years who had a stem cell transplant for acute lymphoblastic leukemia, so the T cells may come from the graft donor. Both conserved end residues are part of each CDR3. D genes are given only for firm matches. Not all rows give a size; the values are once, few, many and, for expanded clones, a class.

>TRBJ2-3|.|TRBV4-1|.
CASSQEPRTDTQYF
TGCGCCAGCAGCCAAGAGCCCCGCACAGATACGCAGTATTTT
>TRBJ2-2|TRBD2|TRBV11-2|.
CASSQGLARELFF
TGTGCCAGCAGCCAAGGACTAGCCCGGGAGCTGTTTTTT
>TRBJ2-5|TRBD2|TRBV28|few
CASSLAGAPETQYF
TGTGCCAGCAGCCTAGCGGGAGCCCCAGAGACCCAGTACTTC
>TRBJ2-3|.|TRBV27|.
CASSLLWGSSTDTQYF
TGTGCCAGCAGTTTATTATGGGGTTCTAGCACAGATACGCAGTATTTT
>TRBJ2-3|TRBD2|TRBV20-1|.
CSARDMWREGSDTQYF
TGCAGTGCTAGAGATATGTGGCGGGAGGGCTCAGATACGCAGTATTTT
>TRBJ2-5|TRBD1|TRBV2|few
CASRPGQGVETQYF
TGTGCCAGCAGACCGGGACAGGGGGTAGAGACCCAGTACTTC
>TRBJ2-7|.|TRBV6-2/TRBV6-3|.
CASARNPRFYEQYF
TGTGCCAGCGCACGAAACCCAAGATTCTACGAGCAGTACTTC
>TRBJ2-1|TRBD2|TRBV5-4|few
CASSGDRAAGGAEQFF
TGTGCCAGCAGCGGCGACAGGGCTGCGGGGGGGGCTGAGCAGTTCTTC
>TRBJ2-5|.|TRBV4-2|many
CASSQDLGTQYF
TGTGCCAGCAGCCAAGATCTGGGGACCCAGTACTTC
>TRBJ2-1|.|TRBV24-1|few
CATSIRGGNEQFF
TGTGCCACCAGTATCAGGGGCGGCAATGAGCAGTTCTTC
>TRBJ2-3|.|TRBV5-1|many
CASSSNTDTQYF
TGCGCCAGCAGCTCGAACACAGATACGCAGTATTTT
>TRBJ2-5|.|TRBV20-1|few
CSAGQLAGQETQYF
TGCAGTGCGGGGCAACTAGCCGGCCAAGAGACCCAGTACTTC
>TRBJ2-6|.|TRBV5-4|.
CASSLWKGRGSGANVLTF
TGTGCCAGCAGCTTGTGGAAAGGGAGAGGGTCTGGGGCCAACGTCCTGACTTTC
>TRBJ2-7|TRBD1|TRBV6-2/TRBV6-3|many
CASNRDRGVHEQYF
TGTGCCAGCAACCGGGACAGGGGGGTCCACGAGCAGTACTTC
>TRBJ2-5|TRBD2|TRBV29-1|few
CSVEREGETQYF
TGCAGCGTCGAGCGGGAGGGAGAGACCCAGTACTTC
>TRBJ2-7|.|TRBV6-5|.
CASSSDREAPYEQYF
TGTGCCAGCAGTTCCGACAGGGAGGCCCCGTACGAGCAGTACTTC
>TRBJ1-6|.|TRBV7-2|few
CASSLAATGVNSPLHF
TGTGCCAGCAGCTTAGCAGCAACTGGGGTTAATTCACCCCTCCACTTT
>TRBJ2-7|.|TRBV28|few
CASSSPRDPLQYF
TGTGCCAGCAGTTCCCCCCGGGACCCACTCCAGTACTTC